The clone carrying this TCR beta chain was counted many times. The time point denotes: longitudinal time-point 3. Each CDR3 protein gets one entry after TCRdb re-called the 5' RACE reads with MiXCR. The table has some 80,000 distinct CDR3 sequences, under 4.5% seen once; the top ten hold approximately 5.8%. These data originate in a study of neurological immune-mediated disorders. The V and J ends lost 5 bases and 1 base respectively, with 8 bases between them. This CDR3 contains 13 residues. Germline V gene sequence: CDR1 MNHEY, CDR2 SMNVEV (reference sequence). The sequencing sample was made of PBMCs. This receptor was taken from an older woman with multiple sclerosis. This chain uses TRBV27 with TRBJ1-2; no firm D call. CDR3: CASSQAFNYGYTF. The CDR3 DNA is TGTGCCAGCAGTCAGGCCTTTAACTATGGCTACACCTTC.